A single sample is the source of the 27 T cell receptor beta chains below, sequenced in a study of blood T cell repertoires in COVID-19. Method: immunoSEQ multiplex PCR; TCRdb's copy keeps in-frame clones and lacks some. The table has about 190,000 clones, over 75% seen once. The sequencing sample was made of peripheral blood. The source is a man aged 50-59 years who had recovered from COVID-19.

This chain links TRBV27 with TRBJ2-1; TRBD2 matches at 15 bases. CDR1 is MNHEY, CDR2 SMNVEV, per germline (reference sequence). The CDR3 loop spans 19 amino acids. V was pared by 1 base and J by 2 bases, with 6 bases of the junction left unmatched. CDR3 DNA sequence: TGTGCCAGCAGTTTATGGGACGGGACTAGCGGGAGGACCTACAATGAGCAGTTCTTC. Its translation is CASSLWDGTSGRTYNEQFF.

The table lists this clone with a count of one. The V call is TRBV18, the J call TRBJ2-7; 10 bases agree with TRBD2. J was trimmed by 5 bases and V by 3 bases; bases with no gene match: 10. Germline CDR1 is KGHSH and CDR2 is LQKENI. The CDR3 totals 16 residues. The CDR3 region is CASSPQASGSFHEQYF. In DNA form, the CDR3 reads TGTGCCAGCTCACCCCAAGCTAGCGGGAGTTTCCACGAGCAGTACTTC.

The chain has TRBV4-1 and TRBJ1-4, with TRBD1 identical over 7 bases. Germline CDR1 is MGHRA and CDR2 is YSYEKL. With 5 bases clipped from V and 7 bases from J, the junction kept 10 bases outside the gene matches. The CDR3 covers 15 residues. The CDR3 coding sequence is TGCGCCAGCAGCTCCCCGTCAACAGGGGTTGAAAAACTGTTTTTT. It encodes CASSSPSTGVEKLFF.

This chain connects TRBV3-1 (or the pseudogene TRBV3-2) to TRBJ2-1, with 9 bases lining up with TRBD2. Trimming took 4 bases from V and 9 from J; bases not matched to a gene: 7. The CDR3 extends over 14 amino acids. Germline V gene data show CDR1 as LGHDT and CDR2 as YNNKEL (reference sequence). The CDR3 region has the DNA TGTGCCAGCAGCCCCGGGACTAGCTCTCTTGAGCAGTTCTTC. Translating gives CASSPGTSSLEQFF.

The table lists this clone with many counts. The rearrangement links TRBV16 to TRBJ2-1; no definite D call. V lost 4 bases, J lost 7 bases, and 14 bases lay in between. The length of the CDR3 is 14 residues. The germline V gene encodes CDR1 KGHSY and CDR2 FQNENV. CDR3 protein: CASSLMPRSNEQFF. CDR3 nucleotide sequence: TGTGCCAGCAGCCTGATGCCCAGGTCTAATGAGCAGTTCTTC.

For the CDR3, the DNA is TGTGCCAGCAGCTCATCGTGGCCGGGAGAGAATGAGCAGTTCTTC. This codes for CASSSSWPGENEQFF. The rearrangement links TRBV7-8 to TRBJ2-1; perhaps TRBD2 as D (6 bases). The germline CDR1 and CDR2 sequences are SGHVS and FQNEAQ. This CDR3 has 15 amino acids. Between the trimmed V and J ends, which lost 4 bases and 7 bases, there was a span of 17 bases.

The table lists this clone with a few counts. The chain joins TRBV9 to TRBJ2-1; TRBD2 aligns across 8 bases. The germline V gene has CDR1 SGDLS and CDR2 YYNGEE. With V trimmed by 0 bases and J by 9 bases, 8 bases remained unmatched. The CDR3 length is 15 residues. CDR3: CASSVDNGRATEQFF. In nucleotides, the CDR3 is TGTGCCAGCAGCGTAGATAACGGGAGGGCCACTGAGCAGTTCTTC.

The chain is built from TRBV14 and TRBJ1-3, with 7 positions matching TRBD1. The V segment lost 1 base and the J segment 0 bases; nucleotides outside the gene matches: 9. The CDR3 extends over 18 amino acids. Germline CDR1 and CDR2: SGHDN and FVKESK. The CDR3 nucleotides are TGTGCCAGCAGCCAAGGAGGGGGCTCACTCTTCTCTGGAAACACCATATATTTT. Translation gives CASSQGGGSLFSGNTIYF.

The CDR3 sequence is CASSPNPGQGNYGYTF. In DNA form, the CDR3 reads TGCGCCAGCAGCCCTAATCCGGGACAGGGGAACTATGGCTACACCTTC. The chain has TRBV5-1 and TRBJ1-2; the match to TRBD1 covers 10 bases. The CDR3 loop spans 16 amino acids. Germline loops: CDR1 SGHRS, CDR2 YFSETQ. Trimming at V came to 4 bases and at J to 2 bases, leaving 8 bases not matched to a gene.

In nucleotides, the CDR3 is TGTGCCATCAGTGAGTCGCAGACACTTAATAATTCACCCCTCCACTTT. Its protein product is CAISESQTLNNSPLHF. The V gene is TRBV10-3, the J gene TRBJ1-6; D gene ambiguous. V gave up 0 bases and J gave up 5 bases, with 11 bases separating them. The CDR3 spans 16 residues. Germline lookup yields CDR1 ENHRY and CDR2 SYGVKD.

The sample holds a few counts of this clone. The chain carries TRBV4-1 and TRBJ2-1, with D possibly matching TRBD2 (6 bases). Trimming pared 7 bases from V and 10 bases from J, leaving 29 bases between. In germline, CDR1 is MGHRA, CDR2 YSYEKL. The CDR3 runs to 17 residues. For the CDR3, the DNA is TGCGCCAGCACCTACAGAATAACCGGGGGAGGCTCTCAAGAGCAGTTCTTC. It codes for CASTYRITGGGSQEQFF.

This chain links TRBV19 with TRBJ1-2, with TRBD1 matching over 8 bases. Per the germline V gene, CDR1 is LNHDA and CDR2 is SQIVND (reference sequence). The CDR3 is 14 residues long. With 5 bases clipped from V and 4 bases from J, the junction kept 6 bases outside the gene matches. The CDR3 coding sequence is TGTGCCAGTAGTCCTAAAGGACAGGGCTATGGCTACACCTTC. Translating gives CASSPKGQGYGYTF. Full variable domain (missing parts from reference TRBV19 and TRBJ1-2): DGGITQSPKYLFRKEGQNVTLSCEQNLNHDAMYWYRQDPGQGLRLIYYSQIVNDFQKGDIAEGYSVSREKKESFPLTVTSAQKNPTAFYLCASSPKGQGYGYTFGSGTRLTVV.

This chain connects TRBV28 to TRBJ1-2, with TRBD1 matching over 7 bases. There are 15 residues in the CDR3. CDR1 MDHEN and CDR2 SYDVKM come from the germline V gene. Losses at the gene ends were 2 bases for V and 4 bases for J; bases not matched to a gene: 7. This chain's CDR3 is CASSLLRQGGYGYTF. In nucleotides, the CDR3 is TGTGCCAGCAGTTTACTGCGGCAGGGGGGCTATGGCTACACCTTC.

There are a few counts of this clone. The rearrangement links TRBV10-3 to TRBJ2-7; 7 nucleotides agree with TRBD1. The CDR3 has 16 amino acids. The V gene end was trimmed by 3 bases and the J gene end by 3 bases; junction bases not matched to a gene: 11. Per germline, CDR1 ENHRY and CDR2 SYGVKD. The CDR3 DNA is TGTGCCATCAGTGAACAATCGACAGGGACCCTCTACGAGCAGTACTTC. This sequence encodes CAISEQSTGTLYEQYF.

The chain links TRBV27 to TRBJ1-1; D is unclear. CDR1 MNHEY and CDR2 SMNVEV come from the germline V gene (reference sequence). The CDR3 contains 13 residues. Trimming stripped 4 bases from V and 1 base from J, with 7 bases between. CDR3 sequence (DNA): TGTGCCAGCAGTTATCGGGGGAACACTGAAGCTTTCTTT. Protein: CASSYRGNTEAFF.

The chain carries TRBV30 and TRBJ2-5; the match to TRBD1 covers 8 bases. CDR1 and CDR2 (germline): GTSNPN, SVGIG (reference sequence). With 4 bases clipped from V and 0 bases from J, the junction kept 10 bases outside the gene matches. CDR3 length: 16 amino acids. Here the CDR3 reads CAWTRGQATYQETQYF. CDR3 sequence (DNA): TGTGCCTGGACCCGGGGACAGGCGACGTACCAAGAGACCCAGTACTTC.

CDR3 sequence reads: CASSHTGTSLVYF. CDR3 DNA: TGTGCCAGCAGCCATACCGGGACTAGCCTAGTCTACTTC. This chain connects TRBV14 to TRBJ2-5; 9 nucleotides line up with TRBD2. CDR3 size: 13 residues. Germline V gene data show CDR1 as SGHDN and CDR2 as FVKESK. With V trimmed by 3 bases and J by 14 bases, 10 bases remained unmatched.

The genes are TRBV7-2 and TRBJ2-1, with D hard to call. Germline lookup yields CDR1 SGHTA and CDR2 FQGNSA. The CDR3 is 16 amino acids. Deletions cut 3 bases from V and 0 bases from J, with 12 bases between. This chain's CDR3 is CASSFYWSHSYNEQFF. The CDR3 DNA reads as TGTGCCAGCAGCTTCTATTGGTCCCACTCCTACAATGAGCAGTTCTTC. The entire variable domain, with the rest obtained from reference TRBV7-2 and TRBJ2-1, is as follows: GAGVSQSPSNKVTEKGKDVELRCDPISGHTALYWYRQSLGQGLEFLIYFQGNSAPDKSGLPSDRFSAERTGGSVSTLTIQRTQQEDSAVYLCASSFYWSHSYNEQFFGPGTRLTVL.

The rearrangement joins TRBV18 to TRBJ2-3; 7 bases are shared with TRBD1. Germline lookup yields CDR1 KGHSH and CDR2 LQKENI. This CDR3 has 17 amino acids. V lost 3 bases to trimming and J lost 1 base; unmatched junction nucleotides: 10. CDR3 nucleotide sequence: TGTGCCAGCTCACCTACGTTTCTCACAGGGGGCACAGATACGCAGTATTTT. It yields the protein CASSPTFLTGGTDTQYF.

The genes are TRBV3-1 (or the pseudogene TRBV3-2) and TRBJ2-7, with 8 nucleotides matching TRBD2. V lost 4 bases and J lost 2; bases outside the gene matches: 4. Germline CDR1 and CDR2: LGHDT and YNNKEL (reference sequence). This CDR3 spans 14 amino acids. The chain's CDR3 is CASSPSGRAYEQYF. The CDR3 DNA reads TGTGCCAGCAGCCCTAGCGGGCGAGCCTACGAGCAGTACTTC.

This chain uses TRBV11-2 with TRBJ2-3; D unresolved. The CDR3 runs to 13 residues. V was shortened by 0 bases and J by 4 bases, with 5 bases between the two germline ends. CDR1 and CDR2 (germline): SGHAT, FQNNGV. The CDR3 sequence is CASSLDRADTQYF. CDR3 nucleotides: TGTGCCAGCAGCTTAGATCGAGCAGATACGCAGTATTTT.

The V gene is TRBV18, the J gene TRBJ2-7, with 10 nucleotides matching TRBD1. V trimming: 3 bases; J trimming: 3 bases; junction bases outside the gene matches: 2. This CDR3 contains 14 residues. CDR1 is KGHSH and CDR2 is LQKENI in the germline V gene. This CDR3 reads CASSPRTGGYEQYF. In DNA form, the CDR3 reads TGTGCCAGCTCACCCAGGACAGGGGGCTACGAGCAGTACTTC.

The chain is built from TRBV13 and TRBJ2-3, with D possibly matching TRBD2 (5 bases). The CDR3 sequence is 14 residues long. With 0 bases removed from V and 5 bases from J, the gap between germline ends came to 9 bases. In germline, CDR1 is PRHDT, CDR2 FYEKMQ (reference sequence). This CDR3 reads CASSLGLGGDTQYF. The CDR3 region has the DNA TGTGCCAGCAGCTTAGGCCTTGGAGGAGATACGCAGTATTTT.

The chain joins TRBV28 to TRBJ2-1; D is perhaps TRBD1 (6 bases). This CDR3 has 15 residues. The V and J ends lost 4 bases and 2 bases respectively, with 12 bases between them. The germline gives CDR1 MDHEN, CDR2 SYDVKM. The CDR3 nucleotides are TGTGCCAGCAGTTCCCAGGGGCCCCCCTACAATGAGCAGTTCTTC. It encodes CASSSQGPPYNEQFF.

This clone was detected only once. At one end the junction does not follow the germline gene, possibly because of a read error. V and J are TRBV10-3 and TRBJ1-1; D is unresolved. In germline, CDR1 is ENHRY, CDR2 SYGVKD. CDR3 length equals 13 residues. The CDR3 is CAIRELEAGRAFF. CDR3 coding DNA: TGTGCCATCAGGGAGTTGGAGGCAGGAAGAGCTTTCTTT.

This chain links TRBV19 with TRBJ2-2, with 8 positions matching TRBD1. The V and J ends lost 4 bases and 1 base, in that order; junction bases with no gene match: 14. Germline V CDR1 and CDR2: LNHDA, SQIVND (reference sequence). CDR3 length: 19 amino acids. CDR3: CASSNVVWGDRRNTGELFF. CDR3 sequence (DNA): TGTGCCAGTAGTAATGTGGTTTGGGGGGACAGGAGGAACACCGGGGAGCTGTTTTTT.

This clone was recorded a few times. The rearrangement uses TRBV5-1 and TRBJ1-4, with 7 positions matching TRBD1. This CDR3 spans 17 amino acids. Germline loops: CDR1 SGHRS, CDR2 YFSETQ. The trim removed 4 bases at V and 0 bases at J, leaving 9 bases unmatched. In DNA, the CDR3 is TGCGCCAGCAGCGGTGAGCCCCAGGGGGCAACTAATGAAAAACTGTTTTTT. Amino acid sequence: CASSGEPQGATNEKLFF. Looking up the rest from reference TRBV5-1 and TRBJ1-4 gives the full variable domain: KAGVTQTPRYLIKTRGQQVTLSCSPISGHRSVSWYQQTPGQGLQFLFEYFSETQRNKGNFPGRFSGRQFSNSRSEMNVSTLELGDSALYLCASSGEPQGATNEKLFFGSGTQLSVL.